This is a list of T cell receptor beta chains from one sample in a study of shared clonotypes between healthy human individuals. TCRdb's copy holds only in-frame clones and misses some; the assay was immunoSEQ multiplex PCR. Among around 2.3 million clones, almost 96% were seen once, and the ten largest hold roughly 0.13%. Input material: naive CD4+ T cells sorted from blood. The receptors come from a young man in good health. Both conserved end residues are part of each CDR3. Each record gives: V gene, D gene, J gene, clone size, CDR3 protein, CDR3 DNA. A D gene is named only where the DNA matches it firmly. Size is stated for part of the rows, as once, few or many counts, or as a class when the clone is expanded.

>TRBV5-1|TRBD2|TRBJ2-1|NA
CASSSRRGGYNEQFF
TGCGCCAGCAGCTCCCGGCGGGGGGGTTACAATGAGCAGTTCTTC
>TRBV7-2|NA|TRBJ2-2|NA
CASSLVFRTRNTGELFF
TGTGCCAGCAGCTTAGTCTTTCGGACGCGAAACACCGGGGAGCTGTTTTTT
>TRBV30|NA|TRBJ1-1|NA
CALLVGTPNTEAFF
TGTGCCTTATTAGTAGGGACCCCGAACACTGAAGCTTTCTTT
>TRBV7-9|NA|TRBJ1-4|NA
CASSLEGLKLFF
TGTGCCAGCAGCTTAGAGGGGCTGAAACTGTTTTTT
>TRBV18|NA|TRBJ2-3|NA
CASSLNPHYTDTQYF
TGTGCCAGCTCACTTAACCCACATTACACAGATACGCAGTATTTT
>TRBV19|TRBD1|TRBJ1-5|NA
CASTGTGFNQPQHF
TGTGCCAGTACAGGGACAGGGTTCAATCAGCCCCAGCATTTT
>TRBV19|NA|TRBJ1-5|NA
CASSKYREDQPQHF
TGTGCCAGTAGTAAATACAGGGAGGATCAGCCCCAGCATTTT
>TRBV21-1|NA|TRBJ1-2|NA
CASSGNPIRIRLESNYGYTF
TGTGCCAGCAGCGGGAATCCGATAAGGATACGGTTGGAAAGTAACTATGGCTACACCTTC
>TRBV28|NA|TRBJ1-2|NA
CASSLGTSEGGYTF
TGTGCCAGCAGTTTAGGGACCTCCGAAGGGGGCTACACCTTC
>TRBV18|NA|TRBJ2-3|NA
CASSPGSTDTQYF
TGTGCCAGCTCACCGGGATCCACAGATACGCAGTATTTT
>TRBV10-3|NA|TRBJ2-3|NA
CAISDPKLDTQYF
TGTGCCATCAGTGACCCCAAACTAGATACGCAGTATTTT
>TRBV4-3|TRBD2|TRBJ2-1|once
CASSQDPAGVGSYNEQFF
TGCGCCAGCAGCCAAGATCCCGCGGGAGTAGGCTCCTACAATGAGCAGTTCTTC
>TRBV30|TRBD1|TRBJ2-5|NA
CAWSAQGAATQYF
TGTGCCTGGAGTGCACAGGGGGCGGCGACCCAGTACTTC
>TRBV5-6|NA|TRBJ2-7|once
CASSFLGTSYEQYF
TGTGCCAGCAGCTTTTTGGGGACCTCCTACGAGCAGTACTTC
>TRBV7-9|NA|TRBJ2-3|NA
CASSLGEPADTQYF
TGTGCCAGCAGCTTAGGGGAACCTGCAGATACGCAGTATTTT
>TRBV7-9|NA|TRBJ2-2|NA
CASSPKGLNTGELFF
TGTGCCAGCAGTCCCAAGGGACTCAACACCGGGGAGCTGTTTTTT
>TRBV6-6|NA|TRBJ2-5|NA
CASSFTELQETQYF
TGTGCCAGCAGCTTTACAGAGCTTCAAGAGACCCAGTACTTC
>TRBV4-3|NA|TRBJ2-2|once
CASSRGGTTTGELFF
TGCGCCAGCAGCCGGGGGGGCACAACCACCGGGGAGCTGTTTTTT
>TRBV10-1|TRBD1|TRBJ2-2|NA
CASSPGTGVNTGELFF
TGCGCCAGCAGCCCCGGGACAGGGGTGAACACCGGGGAGCTGTTTTTT
>TRBV6-6|TRBD2|TRBJ2-3|NA
CASSQRLAGVPYTQYF
TGTGCCAGCAGCCAAAGACTAGCGGGAGTTCCATATACGCAGTATTTT
>TRBV30|TRBD1|TRBJ1-5|NA
CAWSAGQGIQPQHF
TGTGCCTGGAGTGCGGGACAGGGGATCCAGCCCCAGCATTTT
>TRBV10-3|NA|TRBJ2-1|NA
CAISEKEREGQGMFF
TGTGCCATCAGTGAAAAAGAGCGTGAGGGCCAGGGGATGTTCTTC
>TRBV28|NA|TRBJ1-1|once
CASGLPMNTEAFF
TGTGCCAGCGGTCTCCCCATGAACACTGAAGCTTTCTTT
>TRBV6-5|NA|TRBJ1-3|NA
CASSSDPAAIYF
TGTGCCAGCAGTTCGGACCCGGCCGCCATATATTTT
>TRBV4-3|TRBD2|TRBJ2-7|NA
CASSQDPGGLAGGGRYEQYF
TGCGCCAGCAGCCAAGATCCCGGGGGACTAGCGGGAGGAGGACGGTATGAGCAGTACTTC
>TRBV10-3|NA|TRBJ2-2|NA
CAIAWVVTGELFF
TGTGCCATTGCATGGGTAGTCACCGGGGAGCTGTTTTTT
>TRBV5-6|NA|TRBJ2-5|NA
CASSLAGGATRQETQYF
TGTGCCAGCAGCTTGGCCGGCGGCGCCACAAGGCAAGAGACCCAGTACTTC
>TRBV30|NA|TRBJ2-7|once
CAWSYGVNRQHYEQYF
TGTGCCTGGAGCTACGGAGTCAATCGACAGCACTACGAGCAGTACTTC
>TRBV4-1|NA|TRBJ2-7|NA
CASSHEPDGAYEQYF
TGCGCCAGCAGCCATGAACCTGACGGTGCCTACGAGCAGTACTTC
>TRBV18|NA|TRBJ2-3|NA
CASSPQKADTQYF
TGTGCCAGCTCACCACAAAAGGCAGATACGCAGTATTTT
>TRBV2|NA|TRBJ2-1|once
CASSEAGPTNEQFF
TGTGCCAGCAGTGAAGCGGGACCCACGAATGAGCAGTTCTTC
>TRBV5-1|TRBD1|TRBJ2-3|NA
CASSFVRTGTYPTDTQYF
TGCGCCAGCAGCTTTGTACGGACAGGGACTTATCCCACAGATACGCAGTATTTT
>TRBV5-1|NA|TRBJ1-1|NA
CASRPQGNTEAFF
TGCGCCAGCAGGCCCCAGGGGAACACTGAAGCTTTCTTT
>TRBV2|NA|TRBJ2-7|once
CAMLTLNSYEQYF
TGTGCCATGCTTACCCTCAATTCCTACGAGCAGTACTTC
>TRBV5-6|TRBD1|TRBJ1-2|NA
CASSYTGGPNYGYTF
TGTGCCAGCAGCTACACAGGGGGCCCTAACTATGGCTACACCTTC
>TRBV11-2|NA|TRBJ2-3|NA
CASSWAARKADTQYF
TGTGCCAGCAGCTGGGCTGCTAGAAAGGCAGATACGCAGTATTTT
>TRBV28|TRBD1|TRBJ2-7|NA
CASSSGTGSSHEQYF
TGTGCCAGCAGTTCCGGGACAGGGAGTAGCCACGAGCAGTACTTC
>TRBV10-3|NA|TRBJ2-2|NA
CATNMGETGELFF
TGTGCCACAAACATGGGGGAGACCGGGGAGCTGTTTTTT
>TRBV7-9|NA|TRBJ1-2|NA
CASSFWQGMRYGYTF
TGTGCCAGCAGCTTTTGGCAGGGGATGCGGTATGGCTACACCTTC
>TRBV15|TRBD2|TRBJ2-3|NA
CATSWRLAGNTDTQYF
TGTGCCACCAGCTGGCGACTAGCGGGGAACACAGATACGCAGTATTTT
>TRBV12-5|NA|TRBJ2-1|once
CASGLVGTIYNEQFF
TGTGCTAGTGGTCTGGTGGGGACGATCTACAATGAGCAGTTCTTC
>TRBV28|NA|TRBJ2-5|NA
CASSLGQTKETQYF
TGTGCCAGCAGTTTGGGTCAGACGAAAGAGACCCAGTACTTC
>TRBV25-1|TRBD1|TRBJ1-2|NA
CASSGWTGRGSYGYTF
TGTGCCAGCAGTGGATGGACAGGGAGGGGGAGCTATGGCTACACCTTC
>TRBV28|TRBD1|TRBJ1-5|NA
CASSFQRQGVGGNQPQHF
TGTGCCAGCAGTTTCCAACGCCAGGGGGTAGGGGGCAATCAGCCCCAGCATTTT
>TRBV7-6|NA|TRBJ1-5|NA
CASSLGNQPQHF
TGTGCCAGCAGCCTCGGTAATCAGCCCCAGCATTTT
>TRBV10-1|TRBD2|TRBJ2-1|NA
CASSESESGGRNEQFF
TGCGCCAGCAGTGAGTCAGAAAGCGGGGGGAGGAATGAGCAGTTCTTC
>TRBV14|NA|TRBJ1-2|NA
CASSQLLNDPYGYTF
TGTGCCAGCAGCCAACTCTTGAACGACCCCTATGGCTACACCTTC
>TRBV6-1|NA|TRBJ1-1|NA
CASSGAGPGTEAFF
TGTGCCAGCAGTGGTGCAGGACCGGGCACTGAAGCTTTCTTT